Listed below are T cell receptor beta chains from one sample, sequenced in a study of regulatory dendritic cells for organ transplantation. These TCRs' antigens remain unknown. The protocol was immunoSEQ multiplex PCR, while the TCRdb copy is restricted to in-frame clones and leaves out a portion. The sample includes about 20,000 clones, 85% of them seen just once. The sample consisted of naive CD4+ T cells from blood cultured with dendritic cells. These receptors all come from a human donor in good health. Both conserved end residues are part of each CDR3. D genes are given only for firm matches. Some rows have no size entry. The others give once, few or many, or a class for an expanded clone.

>TRBJ2-3|-|-|TRBV9
CASSVGPLGSTDTQYF
TGTGCCAGCAGCGTAGGGCCCCTCGGGTCTACAGATACGCAGTATTTT
>TRBJ2-7|-|TRBD1|TRBV6-1
CASSEGTGGTYEQYF
TGTGCCAGCAGTGAAGGGACAGGGGGGACCTACGAGCAGTACTTC
>TRBJ2-1|-|TRBD1|TRBV5-5
CASSLVTGAQNEQFF
TGTGCCAGCAGCTTAGTTACAGGGGCGCAGAATGAGCAGTTCTTC
>TRBJ2-2|once|-|TRBV18
CASSPRGGRGTGELFF
TGTGCCAGCTCACCACGTGGGGGGCGAGGTACCGGGGAGCTGTTTTTT
>TRBJ2-3|-|-|TRBV5-1
CASSLGSLNFDTQYF
TGCGCCAGCAGCTTGGGGTCCCTTAATTTTGATACGCAGTATTTT
>TRBJ1-2|few|-|TRBV6-5
CASSYVLVSGQISYTF
TGTGCCAGCAGTTACGTCCTGGTTTCTGGCCAAATTAGCTACACCTTC
>TRBJ2-3|-|-|TRBV6-5
CASSSSSRLITDTQYF
TGTGCCAGCAGTTCCTCCTCCAGGTTGATCACAGATACGCAGTATTTT
>TRBJ2-7|-|-|TRBV4-1
CASSQGKIPYEQYF
TGCGCCAGCAGCCAAGGCAAGATTCCCTACGAGCAGTACTTC
>TRBJ2-5|-|-|TRBV11-2
CASSLNGLATIQETQYF
TGTGCCAGCAGCTTAAATGGCTTAGCCACAATCCAAGAGACCCAGTACTTC
>TRBJ2-1|-|TRBD2|TRBV7-3
CASSLLGSTSGGLNEQFF
TGTGCCAGCAGCTTACTAGGGAGTACTAGCGGGGGGCTCAATGAGCAGTTCTTC
>TRBJ2-5|-|TRBD2|TRBV9
CASSPGLAGRRTETQYF
TGTGCCAGCAGTCCGGGACTAGCGGGCCGGCGAACAGAGACCCAGTACTTC
>TRBJ1-1|-|-|TRBV6-5
CASRNGQNTEAFF
TGTGCCAGCAGGAATGGACAGAACACTGAAGCTTTCTTT
>TRBJ1-1|-|TRBD1|TRBV4-2
CASSPTGHTMNTEAFF
TGTGCCAGCAGCCCGACAGGGCATACTATGAACACTGAAGCTTTCTTT
>TRBJ1-3|-|-|TRBV6-5
CASSRVSGNTIYF
TGTGCCAGCTCTAGGGTATCTGGAAACACCATATATTTT
>TRBJ1-5|-|-|TRBV14
CASSLKPAGTGRNQPQHF
TGTGCCAGCAGCCTCAAACCCGCCGGGACTGGGCGCAATCAGCCCCAGCATTTT
>TRBJ2-2|-|-|TRBV7-3
CASSPRDFPVVFGGELFF
TGTGCCAGCAGCCCCAGGGACTTCCCGGTTGTTTTTGGCGGGGAGCTGTTTTTT
>TRBJ1-2|-|-|TRBV10-3
CAISRGELDGYTF
TGTGCCATCAGCCGGGGGGAATTGGATGGCTACACCTTC
>TRBJ2-1|-|TRBD1|TRBV19
CASSRLQGAYNEQFF
TGTGCCAGTAGTAGGTTGCAGGGGGCTTACAATGAGCAGTTCTTC
>TRBJ1-2|-|TRBD1|TRBV28
CASSLRDRTAPNYGYTF
TGTGCCAGCAGTCTAAGGGACAGAACCGCACCAAACTATGGCTACACCTTC
>TRBJ1-2|once|-|TRBV27
CASSGSGAGGYTF
TGTGCCAGCAGTGGATCAGGGGCGGGTGGCTACACCTTC
>TRBJ1-4|once|-|TRBV4-1
CASSQRGGVYEKLFF
TGCGCCAGCAGCCAAAGAGGGGGAGTATATGAAAAACTGTTTTTT
>TRBJ1-2|-|-|TRBV6-5
CASSYEGYNGYTF
TGTGCCAGCAGTTACGAGGGTTACAATGGCTACACCTTC
>TRBJ1-1|-|-|TRBV7-3
CASSSTVNTEAFF
TGTGCCAGCAGCTCGACAGTGAACACTGAAGCTTTCTTT
>TRBJ2-3|-|TRBD2|TRBV19
CASRSGGSTDTQYF
TGTGCCAGTAGATCGGGAGGCAGCACAGATACGCAGTATTTT
>TRBJ2-3|-|-|TRBV12-5
CASGLGQGPDTQYF
TGTGCTAGTGGTTTAGGGCAGGGACCAGATACGCAGTATTTT
>TRBJ2-1|-|-|TRBV9
CASSVDGRVDNEQFF
TGTGCCAGCAGCGTAGACGGGAGAGTCGACAATGAGCAGTTCTTC
>TRBJ2-7|-|TRBD1|TRBV25-1
CASSLGGTGGNEQYF
TGTGCCAGCAGCCTTGGGGGGACAGGGGGTAACGAGCAGTACTTC
>TRBJ2-7|-|-|TRBV20-1
CSATGLYEQYF
TGCAGTGCCACAGGACTCTACGAGCAGTACTTC
>TRBJ2-5|-|TRBD2|TRBV2
CASSRTSSQETQYF
TGTGCCAGCAGTAGGACTAGCTCTCAAGAGACCCAGTACTTC
>TRBJ1-2|few|TRBD1|TRBV2
CASSGDSFYGYTF
TGTGCCAGCAGTGGGGACAGCTTTTATGGCTACACCTTC
>TRBJ2-3|-|-|TRBV11-2
CASSLPGTDTQYF
TGTGCCAGCAGCTTGCCTGGCACAGATACGCAGTATTTT
>TRBJ1-2|-|-|TRBV27
CASRRLDGDGYTF
TGTGCCAGCAGACGTCTCGACGGGGATGGCTACACCTTC
>TRBJ2-7|-|-|TRBV6-5
CASSSSTPEQYF
TGTGCCAGCAGTAGCTCTACTCCAGAGCAGTACTTC
>TRBJ1-4|-|-|TRBV30
CAWGNEATTNEKLFF
TGTGCCTGGGGAAATGAAGCGACAACTAATGAAAAACTGTTTTTT
>TRBJ1-1|-|-|TRBV30
CAWSREGTEAFF
TGTGCCTGGAGTCGGGAGGGCACTGAAGCTTTCTTT
>TRBJ2-5|-|TRBD2|TRBV5-4
CASSGGTRDPGETQYF
TGTGCCAGCAGCGGCGGGACTAGGGATCCGGGGGAGACCCAGTACTTC
>TRBJ1-1|-|TRBD1|TRBV6-5
CASSYGQGGSEAFF
TGTGCCAGCAGTTATGGACAGGGGGGTAGTGAAGCTTTCTTT
>TRBJ2-5|once|-|TRBV19
CASSIRTIPRGETQYF
TGTGCCAGTAGTATACGGACTATCCCCAGGGGGGAGACCCAGTACTTC
>TRBJ2-7|-|-|TRBV6-1
CASSGSKWDEQYF
TGTGCCAGCAGTGGTAGCAAGTGGGACGAGCAGTACTTC
>TRBJ1-1|-|-|TRBV7-9
CASSLVGAFF
TGTGCCAGCAGCTTAGTAGGGGCTTTCTTT
>TRBJ2-3|-|-|TRBV7-2
CASSGARYRDTQYF
TGTGCCAGTTCAGGGGCTAGGTACAGGGATACGCAGTATTTT
>TRBJ1-2|few|-|TRBV7-2
CASSLPGVGYTF
TGTGCCAGCAGCTTGCCAGGGGTTGGCTACACCTTC
>TRBJ2-1|-|-|TRBV7-9
CASSLAYEQFF
TGTGCCAGCAGTTTAGCGTATGAGCAGTTCTTC
>TRBJ2-7|-|TRBD1|TRBV6-5
CASSRGTVKDYEQYF
TGTGCCAGCAGTAGAGGGACAGTGAAGGACTACGAGCAGTACTTC
>TRBJ2-2|-|-|TRBV19
CASTVGVYTGELFF
TGTGCCAGTACGGTGGGTGTTTACACCGGGGAGCTGTTTTTT
>TRBJ2-7|once|-|TRBV10-2
CASRLRGTLYEQYF
TGCGCCAGCAGACTCCGGGGCACCCTCTACGAGCAGTACTTC
>TRBJ2-2|-|TRBD2|TRBV6-5
CASNERERGTGELFF
TGTGCCAGCAATGAGCGGGAACGGGGCACCGGGGAGCTGTTTTTT
>TRBJ1-3|-|-|TRBV6-5
CASSYQDGSSGNTIYF
TGTGCCAGCAGTTATCAGGACGGTAGCTCTGGAAACACCATATATTTT
>TRBJ1-4|-|TRBD1|TRBV7-2
CASSPDRGNEKLFF
TGTGCCAGCAGCCCCGACAGGGGTAATGAAAAACTGTTTTTT
>TRBJ1-1|-|-|TRBV30
CAWSQTPAAFF
TGTGCCTGGAGTCAAACCCCGGCGGCTTTCTTT
>TRBJ2-3|-|-|TRBV7-9
CASSFFARGGTDTQYF
TGTGCCAGCAGCTTCTTTGCGCGGGGCGGCACAGATACGCAGTATTTT
>TRBJ2-7|few|-|TRBV5-4
CASSLYRGSPYEQYF
TGTGCCAGCAGCTTGTATCGGGGGAGCCCCTACGAGCAGTACTTC
>TRBJ2-7|-|-|TRBV7-2
CASSLHASPLKYYEQYF
TGTGCCAGCAGCTTACATGCTAGCCCACTTAAATACTACGAGCAGTACTTC
>TRBJ2-3|-|TRBD2|TRBV28
CASNPPGLAGATDTQYF
TGTGCCAGCAACCCGCCGGGACTAGCGGGGGCCACGGATACGCAGTATTTT
>TRBJ2-1|once|-|TRBV4-3
CASSQGWFTNEQFF
TGCGCCAGCAGCCAAGGCTGGTTCACTAATGAGCAGTTCTTC
>TRBJ2-7|once|TRBD2|TRBV29-1
CSVRPSGTSGGEQYF
TGCAGCGTTAGACCTAGCGGGACCTCCGGTGGCGAGCAGTACTTC
>TRBJ2-3|once|-|TRBV7-9
CASSQTDTQYF
TGTGCCAGCAGCCAGACAGATACGCAGTATTTT